A selection of T cell receptor beta chains follows, all from one sample in a study of cytomegalovirus exposure and HLA in healthy donors. Profiled with immunoSEQ multiplex PCR; TCRdb holds only in-frame clones, not every one. Its listing shows under 40,000 clones. The sequencing input was PBMCs. Source of these receptors: a female donor in good health and CMV-seronegative. Both conserved end residues are part of each CDR3. A D gene is named only where the DNA matches it firmly.

V: TRBV7-3
D: .
J: TRBJ1-1
length: 15
CDR3: CASSRVGELNTEAFF
DNA: TGTGCCAGCAGTCGTGTGGGAGAGTTGAACACTGAAGCTTTCTTT

V: TRBV6-5
D: TRBD1
J: TRBJ1-2
length: 13
CDR3: CASQPTGRHGYTF
DNA: TGTGCCAGCCAACCGACAGGGCGACATGGCTACACCTTC

V: TRBV9
D: .
J: TRBJ2-7
length: 15
CDR3: CASSVGAGASYEQYF
DNA: TGTGCCAGCAGCGTAGGCGCAGGTGCCTCCTACGAGCAGTACTTC

V: TRBV4-2
D: TRBD2
J: TRBJ2-5
length: 17
CDR3: CASSQPTTSGGVETQYF
DNA: TGTGCCAGCAGCCAACCAACGACTAGCGGGGGGGTAGAGACCCAGTACTTC

V: TRBV5-1
D: TRBD1
J: TRBJ2-7
length: 16
CDR3: CASSLEGQGAAYEQYF
DNA: TGCGCCAGCAGCTTGGAGGGACAGGGGGCAGCCTACGAGCAGTACTTC

V: TRBV27
D: TRBD1
J: TRBJ1-5
length: 15
CDR3: CASSFGTGDNQPQHF
DNA: TGTGCCAGCAGTTTCGGGACAGGGGACAATCAGCCCCAGCATTTT

V: TRBV4-2
D: .
J: TRBJ1-6
length: 15
CDR3: CASSQEVADNSPLHF
DNA: TGTGCCAGCAGCCAAGAAGTCGCAGATAATTCACCCCTCCACTTT

V: TRBV7-2
D: .
J: TRBJ2-2
length: 12
CDR3: CASSSDTGELFF
DNA: TGTGCCAGCAGCTCGGACACCGGGGAGCTGTTTTTT

V: TRBV9
D: .
J: TRBJ1-1
length: 14
CDR3: CASSVANQGTEAFF
DNA: TGTGCCAGCAGCGTAGCTAATCAGGGCACTGAAGCTTTCTTT

V: TRBV27
D: TRBD2
J: TRBJ2-3
length: 15
CDR3: CASTSLIAGDWTQYF
DNA: TGTGCCAGCACATCTCTCATAGCGGGGGATTGGACGCAGTATTTT

V: TRBV2
D: .
J: TRBJ1-4
length: 12
CDR3: CASRARNEKLFF
DNA: TGTGCCAGCCGAGCACGGAATGAAAAACTGTTTTTT

V: TRBV27
D: .
J: TRBJ1-1
length: 16
CDR3: CASSFPPGKANTEAFF
DNA: TGTGCCAGCAGTTTTCCTCCAGGCAAGGCGAACACTGAAGCTTTCTTT

V: TRBV12-2
D: .
J: TRBJ1-6
length: 17
CDR3: CASRPSEGQITASPLHF
DNA: TGTGCAAGTCGCCCCTCCGAGGGACAGATCACCGCATCGCCCCTCCACTTT

V: TRBV6-4
D: TRBD2
J: TRBJ2-3
length: 14
CDR3: CASSDSTSADTQYF
DNA: TGTGCCAGCAGTGACTCGACTAGCGCAGATACGCAGTATTTT

V: TRBV27
D: TRBD1
J: TRBJ1-2
length: 13
CDR3: CASSLQGAGGYTF
DNA: TGTGCCAGCAGTTTACAGGGGGCTGGTGGCTACACCTTC

V: TRBV2
D: .
J: TRBJ1-4
length: 15
CDR3: CASSEVGGIGEKLFF
DNA: TGTGCCAGCAGTGAAGTAGGTGGTATCGGGGAAAAACTGTTTTTT

V: TRBV11-2
D: .
J: TRBJ2-3
length: 16
CDR3: CASSLDLAGHTDTQYF
DNA: TGTGCCAGCAGCTTAGATCTGGCAGGGCACACAGATACGCAGTATTTT

V: TRBV6-1
D: TRBD1
J: TRBJ1-2
length: 15
CDR3: CASSDGTGTDYGYTF
DNA: TGTGCCAGCAGTGACGGGACAGGGACGGACTATGGCTACACCTTC

V: TRBV30
D: .
J: TRBJ1-6
length: 13
CDR3: CAWSTGTASPLHF
DNA: TGTGCCTGGAGTACCGGGACTGCTTCACCCCTCCACTTT

V: TRBV9
D: TRBD2
J: TRBJ2-3
length: 16
CDR3: CASSVGSSGGGDTQYF
DNA: TGTGCCAGCAGCGTAGGTAGTAGCGGGGGGGGAGATACGCAGTATTTT

V: TRBV7-9
D: .
J: TRBJ1-5
length: 15
CDR3: CASSLGTISNQPQHF
DNA: TGTGCCAGCAGCTTAGGGACAATTAGCAATCAGCCCCAGCATTTT

V: TRBV6-6
D: .
J: TRBJ1-4
length: 13
CDR3: CASIRTVNEKLFF
DNA: TGTGCCAGCATTAGGACAGTCAATGAAAAACTGTTTTTT

V: TRBV19
D: .
J: TRBJ2-3
length: 11
CDR3: CASTRGDTQYF
DNA: TGTGCCAGTACACGGGGGGATACGCAGTATTTT

V: TRBV5-1
D: TRBD1
J: TRBJ1-2
length: 14
CDR3: CASRRDSSSDGYTF
DNA: TGCGCCAGCAGACGGGACAGCTCTTCCGATGGCTACACCTTC

V: TRBV5-1
D: .
J: TRBJ2-7
length: 14
CDR3: CASSFPTGAYEQYF
DNA: TGCGCCAGCAGCTTCCCGACAGGCGCCTACGAGCAGTACTTC

V: TRBV6-4
D: TRBD2
J: TRBJ2-1
length: 16
CDR3: CASSDSPSGGTNEQFF
DNA: TGTGCCAGCAGTGACTCGCCCAGCGGGGGGACTAATGAGCAGTTCTTC

V: TRBV6-1
D: TRBD1
J: TRBJ1-4
length: 16
CDR3: CASSEVLTGGREKLFF
DNA: TGTGCCAGCAGTGAAGTCCTCACAGGGGGCAGAGAAAAACTGTTTTTT

V: TRBV10-3
D: .
J: TRBJ2-5
length: 14
CDR3: CAISERGGRETQYF
DNA: TGTGCCATCAGTGAGCGCGGGGGCCGGGAGACCCAGTACTTC

V: TRBV30
D: .
J: TRBJ1-5
length: 15
CDR3: CAWSVRSGWNQPQHF
DNA: TGTGCCTGGAGTGTACGAAGCGGGTGGAATCAGCCCCAGCATTTT

V: TRBV4-1
D: TRBD2
J: TRBJ2-3
length: 16
CDR3: CASSQHTGGGADTQYF
DNA: TGCGCCAGCAGCCAGCACACGGGCGGGGGGGCAGATACGCAGTATTTT

V: TRBV7-9
D: TRBD1
J: TRBJ2-5
length: 15
CDR3: CASSLGGRGPETQYF
DNA: TGTGCCAGCAGCTTAGGTGGCAGGGGGCCAGAGACCCAGTACTTC

V: TRBV6-4
D: .
J: TRBJ2-2
length: 14
CDR3: CASSDGQNTGELFF
DNA: TGTGCCAGCAGTGACGGACAGAACACCGGGGAGCTGTTTTTT

V: TRBV5-1
D: TRBD2
J: TRBJ2-5
length: 17
CDR3: CASSKPGLAGGGETQYF
DNA: TGCGCCAGCAGCAAGCCGGGACTAGCGGGGGGCGGGGAGACCCAGTACTTC

V: TRBV7-9
D: .
J: TRBJ2-5
length: 18
CDR3: CASSLGGGYRGPQETQYF
DNA: TGTGCCAGCAGCTTAGGAGGAGGGTACAGAGGTCCCCAAGAGACCCAGTACTTC

V: TRBV6-5
D: .
J: TRBJ2-7
length: 15
CDR3: CASSYPSRGRYEQYF
DNA: TGTGCCAGCAGTTACCCCAGCAGGGGGAGGTACGAGCAGTACTTC

V: TRBV5-6
D: .
J: TRBJ2-2
length: 14
CDR3: CASNLQGRAGELFF
DNA: TGTGCCAGCAACCTACAGGGAAGGGCCGGGGAGCTGTTTTTT

V: TRBV4-1
D: .
J: TRBJ2-7
length: 15
CDR3: CASSLRQDSFYEQYF
DNA: TGCGCCAGCAGCCTCCGGCAGGACAGCTTCTACGAGCAGTACTTC

V: TRBV27
D: .
J: TRBJ1-1
length: 13
CDR3: CASSIPGSLAAFF
DNA: TGTGCCAGCAGTATCCCCGGGTCCCTGGCGGCTTTCTTT